This TCR beta chain appears in the sequencing data of a study of shared clonotypes between healthy human individuals. Donors included only healthy HIV-negative adults lacking recent acute infections or vaccinations. As concerns this clone: Its antigen is not identified. Other DNA sequences within the sample encode an identical CDR3.

Germline lookup yields CDR1 SGHRS and CDR2 YFSETQ. This CDR3 is built from 15 residues. V was trimmed by 0 bases and J by 0 bases, leaving 7 bases between them. Study-level findings and limits: Clonotype sharing among donors was thought likely to change with sequencing depth. Compared with clonotypes that all four donors shared, non-shared clonotypes had lower generation probabilities.

Sorted-subset replicate PCR reactions were performed with 200 ng DNA, corresponding to roughly 27,000 T cell genomes. Sequenced by immunoSEQ multiplex PCR; TCRdb stores in-frame clones only, minus some. The sample includes some 2.4 million clones, roughly 93% of them seen just once. The sample comprised naive CD4+ T cells from PBMCs. Documented subset: CD45RA+ positively selected. The TCR sequence derives from a man between 18 and 29 years old in good health. Some clones in this sample may be carry-over from other donors' samples. This sequence joins TRBV5-1 and TRBJ2-1; D unresolved. The CDR3: CASSLEPSSYNEQFF. DNA of the CDR3: TGCGCCAGCAGCTTGGAACCGAGCTCCTACAATGAGCAGTTCTTC.